The rows below give T cell receptor beta chains drawn from one sample of a study of cytotoxic CD8 clonotypes in ibrutinib-treated CLL. Assay: immunoSEQ multiplex PCR; the TCRdb copy retains only in-frame clones and omits some. Of 130,000 to 150,000 clones in the sample, approximately 80% were seen once. The specimen was PBMCs, collected after 12 months of ibrutinib treatment. The receptor source for this set is a human donor with chronic lymphocytic leukemia. Each CDR3 is given with its conserved first and last residue. The D gene is left open where the match is weak. Clone size is not always given. Where it is, it says once, few, many or a class for expanded clones.

d_call	v_call	j_call	clone_size	cdr3_nt	cdr3_aa
TRBD2	TRBV29-1	TRBJ2-1	-	TGCAGCGTTGAAGACCCTAAACTAGCGGGGAATCTTGCCCACAATGAGCAGTTCTTC	CSVEDPKLAGNLAHNEQFF
-	TRBV29-1	TRBJ2-7	-	TGCAGCATCTCATACGGGATCTTGGGATACGAGCAGTACTTC	CSISYGILGYEQYF
-	TRBV1	TRBJ2-3	-	TGCACCAGCAGCCCCGCTCGACTAGCGGGACTTAGCACAGATACGCAGTATTTT	CTSSPARLAGLSTDTQYF
TRBD1	TRBV6-5	TRBJ1-1	-	TGTGCCAGCTCGGGAGGGACAGGACTGATTGCTTTCTTT	CASSGGTGLIAFF
-	TRBV5-1	TRBJ2-7	-	TGCGCCAGCAGCCCAAACTCAGGGGTGAGCTCCTACGAGCAGTACTTC	CASSPNSGVSSYEQYF
TRBD1	TRBV5-4	TRBJ1-2	-	TGTGCCAGCAGCTCCAGGCAAGGGGGCCTCTATGGCTACACCTTC	CASSSRQGGLYGYTF
-	TRBV7-8	TRBJ1-1	-	TGTGCCAGCAGCATCGACCTGAACACTGAAGCTTTCTTT	CASSIDLNTEAFF
TRBD1	TRBV19	TRBJ2-7	-	TGTGCCAGTAGTGTGGACAGGCGCTCCTACGAGCAGTACTTC	CASSVDRRSYEQYF
TRBD1	TRBV2	TRBJ2-5	-	TGTGCCAGCAGCATGGGACAGCAAGAGACCCAGTACTTC	CASSMGQQETQYF
TRBD2	TRBV28	TRBJ2-2	once	TGTGCCAGCAGTCCTCCTCTAGCGGGAGGGCCGAGCGGGGAGCTGTTTTTT	CASSPPLAGGPSGELFF
TRBD2	TRBV2	TRBJ2-2	-	TGTGCCAGCTGGTATGCGGGAGGGCCTGGCACCGGGGAGCTGTTTTTT	CASWYAGGPGTGELFF